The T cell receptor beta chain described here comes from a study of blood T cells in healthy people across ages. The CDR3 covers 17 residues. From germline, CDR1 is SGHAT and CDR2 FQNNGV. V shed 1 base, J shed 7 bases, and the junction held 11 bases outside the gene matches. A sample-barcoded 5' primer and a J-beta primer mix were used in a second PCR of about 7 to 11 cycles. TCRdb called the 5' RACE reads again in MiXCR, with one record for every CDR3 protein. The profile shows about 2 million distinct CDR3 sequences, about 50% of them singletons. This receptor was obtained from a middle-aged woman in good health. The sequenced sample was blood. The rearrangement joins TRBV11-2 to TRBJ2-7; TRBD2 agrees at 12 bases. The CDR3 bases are TGTGCCAGCAGCTTAGGTCTAGCGGGGGGGCCGTACAATGAGCAGTACTTC. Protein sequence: CASSLGLAGGPYNEQYF.